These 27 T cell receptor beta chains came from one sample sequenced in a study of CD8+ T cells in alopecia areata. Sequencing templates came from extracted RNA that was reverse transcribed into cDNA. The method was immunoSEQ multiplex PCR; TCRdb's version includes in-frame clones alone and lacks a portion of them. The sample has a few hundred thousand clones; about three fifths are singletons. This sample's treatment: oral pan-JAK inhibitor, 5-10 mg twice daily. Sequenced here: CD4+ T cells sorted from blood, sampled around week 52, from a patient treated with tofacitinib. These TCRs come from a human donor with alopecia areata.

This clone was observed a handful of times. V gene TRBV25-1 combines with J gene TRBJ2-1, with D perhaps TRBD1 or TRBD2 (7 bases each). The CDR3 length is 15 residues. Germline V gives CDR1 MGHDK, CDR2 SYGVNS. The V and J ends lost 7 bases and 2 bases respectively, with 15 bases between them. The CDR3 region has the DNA TGTGCCAGCACCCAGGGGGGGGGAACCTACAATGAGCAGTTCTTC. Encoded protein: CASTQGGGTYNEQFF. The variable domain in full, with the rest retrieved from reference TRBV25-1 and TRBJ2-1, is EADIYQTPRYLVIGTGKKITLECSQTMGHDKMYWYQQDPGMELHLIHYSYGVNSTEKGDLSSESTVSRIRTEHFPLTLESARPSHTSQYLCASTQGGGTYNEQFFGPGTRLTVL.

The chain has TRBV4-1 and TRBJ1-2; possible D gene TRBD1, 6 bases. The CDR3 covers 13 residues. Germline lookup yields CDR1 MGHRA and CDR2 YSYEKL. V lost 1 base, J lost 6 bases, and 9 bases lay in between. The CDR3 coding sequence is TGCGCCAGCAGCCAAGGGGGGGCTAATGGCTACACCTTC. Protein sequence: CASSQGGANGYTF.

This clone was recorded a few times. The CDR3 sequence is CASSPRAGGPYEQYF. The CDR3 DNA is TGTGCCAGCAGTCCTCGGGCAGGGGGTCCCTACGAGCAGTACTTC. The gene calls are TRBV25-1 and TRBJ2-7, with 7 bases fitting TRBD1. Germline V CDR1 and CDR2: MGHDK, SYGVNS. Trimming cost V 5 bases and J 2 bases; bases outside gene matches: 9. This CDR3 is 15 amino acids long.

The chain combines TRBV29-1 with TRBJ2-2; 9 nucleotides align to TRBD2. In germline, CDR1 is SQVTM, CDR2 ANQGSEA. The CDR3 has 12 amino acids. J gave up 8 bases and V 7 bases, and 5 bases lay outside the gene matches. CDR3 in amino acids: CSGGLAGGELFF. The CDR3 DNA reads TGCAGCGGGGGACTAGCCGGAGGGGAGCTGTTTTTT.

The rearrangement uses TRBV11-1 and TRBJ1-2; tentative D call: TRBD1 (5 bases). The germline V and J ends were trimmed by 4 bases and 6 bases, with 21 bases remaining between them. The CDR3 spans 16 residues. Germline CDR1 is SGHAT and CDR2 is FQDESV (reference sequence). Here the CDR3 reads CASSSQRQLVINGYTF. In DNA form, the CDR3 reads TGTGCCAGCAGCTCTCAGCGACAGCTCGTCATCAATGGCTACACCTTC.

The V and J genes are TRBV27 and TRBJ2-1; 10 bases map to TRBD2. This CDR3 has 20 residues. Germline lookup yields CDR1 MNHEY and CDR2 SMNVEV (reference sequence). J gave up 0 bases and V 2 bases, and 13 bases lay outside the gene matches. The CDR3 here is CASSLTPLAGALSSYNEQFF. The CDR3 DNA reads TGTGCCAGCAGTTTAACCCCTCTAGCGGGGGCCCTGAGCTCCTACAATGAGCAGTTCTTC.

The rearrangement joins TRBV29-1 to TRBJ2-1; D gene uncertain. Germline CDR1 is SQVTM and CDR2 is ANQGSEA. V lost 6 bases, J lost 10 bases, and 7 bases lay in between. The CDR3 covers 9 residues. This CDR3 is CSVGKEQFF. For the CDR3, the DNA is TGCAGCGTAGGCAAAGAGCAGTTCTTC.

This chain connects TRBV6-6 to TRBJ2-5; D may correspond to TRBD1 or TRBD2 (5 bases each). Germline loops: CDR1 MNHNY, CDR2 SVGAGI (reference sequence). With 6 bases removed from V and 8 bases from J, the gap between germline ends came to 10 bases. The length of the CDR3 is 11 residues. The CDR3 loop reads CASSPGTTQYF. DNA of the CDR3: TGTGCCAGCAGCCCCGGGACCACCCAGTACTTC.

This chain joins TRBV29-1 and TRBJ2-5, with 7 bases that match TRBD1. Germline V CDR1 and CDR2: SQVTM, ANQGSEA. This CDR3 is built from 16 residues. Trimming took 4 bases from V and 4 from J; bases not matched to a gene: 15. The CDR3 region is CSVVNRGRGDGETQYF. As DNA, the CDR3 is TGCAGCGTTGTGAACAGGGGCAGAGGGGATGGAGAGACCCAGTACTTC.

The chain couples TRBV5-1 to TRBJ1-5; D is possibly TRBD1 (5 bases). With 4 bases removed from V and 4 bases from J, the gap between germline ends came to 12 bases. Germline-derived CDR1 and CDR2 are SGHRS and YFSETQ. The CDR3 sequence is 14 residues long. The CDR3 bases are TGCGCCAGCAGCAACGACCCAGGGAATCAGCCCCAGCATTTT. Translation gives CASSNDPGNQPQHF. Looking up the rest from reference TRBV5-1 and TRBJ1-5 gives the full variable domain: KAGVTQTPRYLIKTRGQQVTLSCSPISGHRSVSWYQQTPGQGLQFLFEYFSETQRNKGNFPGRFSGRQFSNSRSEMNVSTLELGDSALYLCASSNDPGNQPQHFGDGTRLSIL.

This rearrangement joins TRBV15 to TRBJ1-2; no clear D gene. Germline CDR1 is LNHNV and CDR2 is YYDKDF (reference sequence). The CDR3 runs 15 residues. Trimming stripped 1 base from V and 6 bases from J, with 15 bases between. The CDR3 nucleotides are TGTGCCACCAGCAGAGCTCGAAGGGATCCCGATGGCTACACCTTC. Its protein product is CATSRARRDPDGYTF. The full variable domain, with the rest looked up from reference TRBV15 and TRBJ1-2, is DAMVIQNPRYQVTQFGKPVTLSCSQTLNHNVMYWYQQKSSQAPKLLFHYYDKDFNNEADTPDNFQSRRPNTSFCFLDIRSPGLGDTAMYLCATSRARRDPDGYTFGSGTRLTVV.

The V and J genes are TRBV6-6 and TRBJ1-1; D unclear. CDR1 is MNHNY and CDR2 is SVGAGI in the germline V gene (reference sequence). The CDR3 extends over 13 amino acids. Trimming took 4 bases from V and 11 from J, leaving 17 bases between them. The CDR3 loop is CASSFGGDVNAFF. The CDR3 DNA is TGTGCCAGCAGTTTTGGCGGGGATGTGAATGCTTTCTTT.

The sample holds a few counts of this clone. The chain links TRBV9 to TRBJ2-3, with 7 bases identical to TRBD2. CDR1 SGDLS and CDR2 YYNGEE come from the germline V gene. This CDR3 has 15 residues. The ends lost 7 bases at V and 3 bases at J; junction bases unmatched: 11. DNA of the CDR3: TGTGCCAGCGGCCCCAATGGGGGGGGGACAGATACGCAGTATTTT. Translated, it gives CASGPNGGGTDTQYF.

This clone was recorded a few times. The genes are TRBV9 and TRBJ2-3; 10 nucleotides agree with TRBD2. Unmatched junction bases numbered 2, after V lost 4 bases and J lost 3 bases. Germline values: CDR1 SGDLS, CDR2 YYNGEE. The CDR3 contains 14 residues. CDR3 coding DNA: TGTGCCAGCAGCAAGCGGGGGGGGACAGATACGCAGTATTTT. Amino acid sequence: CASSKRGGTDTQYF.

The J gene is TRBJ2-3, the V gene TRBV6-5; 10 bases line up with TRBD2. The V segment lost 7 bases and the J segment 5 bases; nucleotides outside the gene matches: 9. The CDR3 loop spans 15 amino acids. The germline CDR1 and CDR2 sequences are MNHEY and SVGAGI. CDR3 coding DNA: TGTGCCAGCACGTTGGTAGCGGGGGGAAGAGATACGCAGTATTTT. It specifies CASTLVAGGRDTQYF.

The chain's CDR3 is CSVEAGQGNGYTF. In nucleotides, the CDR3 is TGCAGCGTTGAAGCTGGACAGGGGAATGGCTACACCTTC. This rearrangement joins TRBV29-1 to TRBJ1-2; 9 nucleotides align to TRBD1. The junction had 3 bases not matched to a gene; V was cut back by 1 base and J by 6 bases. The CDR3 covers 13 residues. Germline V gene data show CDR1 as SQVTM and CDR2 as ANQGSEA.

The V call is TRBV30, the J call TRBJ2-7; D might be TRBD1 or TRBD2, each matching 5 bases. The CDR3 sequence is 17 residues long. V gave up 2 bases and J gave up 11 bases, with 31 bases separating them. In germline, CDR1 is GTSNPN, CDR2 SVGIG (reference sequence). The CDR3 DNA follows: TGTGCCTGGAGTAATTTGGCTCAACGGGGCCCCGGGCACCGAAAGTACTTC. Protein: CAWSNLAQRGPGHRKYF.

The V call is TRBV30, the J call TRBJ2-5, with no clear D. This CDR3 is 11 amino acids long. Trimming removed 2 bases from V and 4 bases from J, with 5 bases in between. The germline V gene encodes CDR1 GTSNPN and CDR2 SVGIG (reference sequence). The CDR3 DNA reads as TGTGCCTGGAGTATGGGAGAGACCCAGTACTTC. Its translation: CAWSMGETQYF. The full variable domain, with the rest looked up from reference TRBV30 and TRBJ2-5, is SQTIHQWPATLVQPVGSPLSLECTVEGTSNPNLYWYRQAAGRGLQLLFYSVGIGQISSEVPQNLSASRPQDRQFILSSKKLLLSDSGFYLCAWSMGETQYFGPGTRLLVL.

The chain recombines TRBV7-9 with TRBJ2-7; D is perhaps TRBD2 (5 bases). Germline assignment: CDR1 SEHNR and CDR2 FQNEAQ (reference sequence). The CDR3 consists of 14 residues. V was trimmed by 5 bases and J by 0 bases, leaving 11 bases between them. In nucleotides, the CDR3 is TGTGCCAGCAGCCCCGGGATCAGCTCCTACGAGCAGTACTTC. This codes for CASSPGISSYEQYF.

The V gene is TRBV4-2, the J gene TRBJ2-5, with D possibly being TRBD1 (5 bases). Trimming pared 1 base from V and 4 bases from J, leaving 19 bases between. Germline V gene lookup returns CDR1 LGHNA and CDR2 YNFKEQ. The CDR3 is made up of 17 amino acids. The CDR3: CASSQGQGSGKLETQYF. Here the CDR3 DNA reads TGTGCCAGCAGCCAAGGTCAAGGGTCAGGGAAGTTAGAGACCCAGTACTTC.

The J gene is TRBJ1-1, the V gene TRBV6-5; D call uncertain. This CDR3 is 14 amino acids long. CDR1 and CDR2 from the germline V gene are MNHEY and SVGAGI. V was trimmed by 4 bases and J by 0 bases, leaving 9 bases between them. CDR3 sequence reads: CASSSILMNTEAFF. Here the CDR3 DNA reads TGTGCCAGCAGTTCCATCCTCATGAACACTGAAGCTTTCTTT.

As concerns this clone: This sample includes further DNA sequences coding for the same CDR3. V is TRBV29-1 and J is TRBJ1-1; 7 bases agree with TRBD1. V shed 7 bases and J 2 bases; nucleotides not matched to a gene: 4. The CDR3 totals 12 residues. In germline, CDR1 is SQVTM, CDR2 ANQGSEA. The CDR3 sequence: CSGGQINTEAFF. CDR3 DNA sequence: TGCAGCGGGGGACAGATAAACACTGAAGCTTTCTTT.

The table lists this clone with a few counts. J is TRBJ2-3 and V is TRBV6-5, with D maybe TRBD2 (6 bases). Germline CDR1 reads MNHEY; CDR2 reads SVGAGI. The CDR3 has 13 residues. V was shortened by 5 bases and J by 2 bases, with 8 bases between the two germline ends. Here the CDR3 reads CASSASDTDTQYF. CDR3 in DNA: TGTGCCAGCAGTGCTAGCGACACAGATACGCAGTATTTT.

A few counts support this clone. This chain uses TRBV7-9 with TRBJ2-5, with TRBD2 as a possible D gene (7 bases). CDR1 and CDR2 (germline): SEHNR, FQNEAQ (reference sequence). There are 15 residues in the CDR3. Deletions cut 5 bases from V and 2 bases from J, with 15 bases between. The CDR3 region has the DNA TGTGCCAGCAGCCCCGGGGGCGGGGGACAAGAGACCCAGTACTTC. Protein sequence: CASSPGGGGQETQYF.

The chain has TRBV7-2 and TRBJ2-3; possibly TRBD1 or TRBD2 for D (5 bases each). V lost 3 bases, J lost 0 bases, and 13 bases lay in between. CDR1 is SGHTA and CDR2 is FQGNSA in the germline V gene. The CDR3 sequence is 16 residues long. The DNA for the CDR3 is TGTGCCAGCAGCTTGGGCTGGGGGTCTAGCACAGATACGCAGTATTTT. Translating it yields CASSLGWGSSTDTQYF.

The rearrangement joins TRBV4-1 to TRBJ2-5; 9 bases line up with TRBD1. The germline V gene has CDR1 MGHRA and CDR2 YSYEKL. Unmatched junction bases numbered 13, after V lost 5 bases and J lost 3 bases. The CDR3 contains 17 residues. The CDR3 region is CASSFLTGTGKEETQYF. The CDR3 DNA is TGCGCCAGCAGCTTTTTAACCGGGACAGGGAAAGAAGAGACCCAGTACTTC.

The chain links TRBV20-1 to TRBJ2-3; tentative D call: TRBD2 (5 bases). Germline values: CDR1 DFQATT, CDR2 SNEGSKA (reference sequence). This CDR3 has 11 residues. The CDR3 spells CLTNLADTQYF. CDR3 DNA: TGCTTGACTAACCTCGCAGATACGCAGTATTTT.